This is a list of T cell receptor beta chains from one sample in a study of blood T cell repertoires in COVID-19. This table comes from immunoSEQ multiplex PCR, and its TCRdb copy is limited to in-frame clones, with some not included. The repertoire consists of 330,000 or so clones, with roughly nine tenths occurring once and the leading ten covering about 18%. Sequenced input: PBMCs or T cells enriched from blood (not recorded which). These receptors all come from a woman aged 25 to 39 who had recovered from COVID-19. The conserved cysteine and the conserved F or W are not part of the CDR3 here. Each record gives: V gene, J gene, CDR3 protein.

>TRBV28|TRBJ2-2
ASTDRGRGTGELF
>TRBV7-9|TRBJ2-1
ASRHPGYNEQF
>TRBV2|TRBJ1-2
ASSDYRAYGYT
>TRBV5-1|TRBJ2-3
ASSSGTSGADTQY
>TRBV3-1/TRBV3-2|TRBJ1-1
ASSHRAGDNTEAF
>TRBV5-1|TRBJ2-1
ASRATSGRDNEQF
>TRBV4-2|TRBJ1-2
ASSQDPGQLYGYT
>TRBV20-1|TRBJ1-1
SAQEGYEAF
>TRBV5-4|TRBJ2-3
ASSLGQGADTQY
>TRBV6-2/TRBV6-3|TRBJ2-7
ASSLGGKPYEQY
>TRBV18|TRBJ2-7
ASSPLRGSSYEQY
>TRBV2|TRBJ1-2
ASSAGFKDGYT
>TRBV7-9|TRBJ2-1
ASSASGLAGGNNYNEQF
>TRBV2|TRBJ2-7
ATGGQVNYEQY
>TRBV7-2|TRBJ1-1
ASSSVLPGSGEAF
>TRBV5-1|TRBJ1-2
ASSLAGENYGYT
>TRBV6-5|TRBJ1-1
ASSYSFTGGNTEAF
>TRBV7-8|TRBJ2-2
ALGGPHGELF
>TRBV27|TRBJ2-7
ASSNRGSGSWRQY
>TRBV28|TRBJ2-7
ATHRVHEQY
>TRBV12-3/TRBV12-4|TRBJ1-2
ASRPTGYGYT
>TRBV6-2/TRBV6-3|TRBJ1-2
ASSLSSWTANYGYT
>TRBV28|TRBJ2-3
ASAGGKGDTQY
>TRBV6-2/TRBV6-3|TRBJ2-3
ASSYLAESDTQY
>TRBV5-8|TRBJ2-1
ASVIQGLSSYNEQF
>TRBV3-1/TRBV3-2|TRBJ1-4
ASSQAWGQGEKLF
>TRBV7-2|TRBJ2-3
ASSLLGDTDTQY